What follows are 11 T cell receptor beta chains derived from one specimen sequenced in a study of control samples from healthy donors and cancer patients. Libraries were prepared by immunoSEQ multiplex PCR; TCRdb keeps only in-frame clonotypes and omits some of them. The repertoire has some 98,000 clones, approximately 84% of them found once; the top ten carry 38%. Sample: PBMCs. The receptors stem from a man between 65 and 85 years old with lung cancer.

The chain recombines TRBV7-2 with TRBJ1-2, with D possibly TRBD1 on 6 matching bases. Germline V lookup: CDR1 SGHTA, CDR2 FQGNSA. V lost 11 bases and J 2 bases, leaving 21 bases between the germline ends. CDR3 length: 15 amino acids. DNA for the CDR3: TGTGCCTTGCCCCGCGCGGGGGCCAAAAACTATGGCTACACCTTC. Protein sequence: CALPRAGAKNYGYTF.

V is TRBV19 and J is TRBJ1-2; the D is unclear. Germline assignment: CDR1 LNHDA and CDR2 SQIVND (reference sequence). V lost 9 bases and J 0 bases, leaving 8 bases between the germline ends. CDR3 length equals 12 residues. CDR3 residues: CASLQPNYGYTF. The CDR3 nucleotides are TGTGCCAGCCTACAGCCTAACTATGGCTACACCTTC. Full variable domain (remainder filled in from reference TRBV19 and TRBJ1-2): DGGITQSPKYLFRKEGQNVTLSCEQNLNHDAMYWYRQDPGQGLRLIYYSQIVNDFQKGDIAEGYSVSREKKESFPLTVTSAQKNPTAFYLCASLQPNYGYTFGSGTRLTVV.

DNA of the CDR3: TGTGCCAGCTCATCTTCTAGGGCAGGGGGCGCGAGGGGCAATCAGCCCCAGCATTTT. Amino acid sequence: CASSSSRAGGARGNQPQHF. The chain joins TRBV18 to TRBJ1-5, with 8 bases identical to TRBD1. The length of the CDR3 is 19 residues. Germline CDR1 and CDR2: KGHSH and LQKENI. With 5 bases clipped from V and 2 bases from J, the junction kept 17 bases outside the gene matches.

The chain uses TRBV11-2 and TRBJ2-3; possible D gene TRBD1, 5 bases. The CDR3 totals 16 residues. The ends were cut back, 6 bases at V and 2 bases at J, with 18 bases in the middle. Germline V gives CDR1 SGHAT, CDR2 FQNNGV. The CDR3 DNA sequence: TGTGCCAGCAGGCCAAGACAGCAATTAACCACAGATACGCAGTATTTT. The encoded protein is CASRPRQQLTTDTQYF. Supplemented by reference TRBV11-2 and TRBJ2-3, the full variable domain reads EAGVAQSPRYKIIEKRQSVAFWCNPISGHATLYWYQQILGQGPKLLIQFQNNGVVDDSQLPKDRFSAERLKGVDSTLKIQPAKLEDSAVYLCASRPRQQLTTDTQYFGPGTRLTVL.

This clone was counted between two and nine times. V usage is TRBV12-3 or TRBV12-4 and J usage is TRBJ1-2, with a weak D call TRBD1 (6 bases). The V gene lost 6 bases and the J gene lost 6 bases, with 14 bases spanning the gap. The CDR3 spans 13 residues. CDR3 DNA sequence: TGTGCCAGCAGCCCACAGGGTGCGCATGGCTACACCTTC. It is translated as CASSPQGAHGYTF.

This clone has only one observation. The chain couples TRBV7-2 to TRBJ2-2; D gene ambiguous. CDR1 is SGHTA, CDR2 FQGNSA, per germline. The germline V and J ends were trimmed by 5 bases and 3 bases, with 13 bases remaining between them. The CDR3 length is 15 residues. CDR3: CASSPTVLHTGELFF. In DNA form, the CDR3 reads TGTGCCAGCAGCCCTACCGTGCTCCACACCGGGGAGCTGTTTTTT.

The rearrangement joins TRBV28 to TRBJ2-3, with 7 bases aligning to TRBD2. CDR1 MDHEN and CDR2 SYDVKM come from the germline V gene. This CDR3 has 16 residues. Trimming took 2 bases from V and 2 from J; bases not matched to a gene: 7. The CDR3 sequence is CASSLVGSGFTDTQYF. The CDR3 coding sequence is TGTGCCAGCAGTTTAGTTGGTAGCGGGTTCACAGATACGCAGTATTTT.

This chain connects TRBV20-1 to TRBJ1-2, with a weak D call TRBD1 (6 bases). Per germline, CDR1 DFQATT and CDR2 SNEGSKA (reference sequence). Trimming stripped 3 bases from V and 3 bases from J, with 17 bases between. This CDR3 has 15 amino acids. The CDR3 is CSASETGREYYGYTF. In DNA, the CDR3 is TGCAGTGCTAGTGAGACAGGTCGGGAGTACTATGGCTACACCTTC.

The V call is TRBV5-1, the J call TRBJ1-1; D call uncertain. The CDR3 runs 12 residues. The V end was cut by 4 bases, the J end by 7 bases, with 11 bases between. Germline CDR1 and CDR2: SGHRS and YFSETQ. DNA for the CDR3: TGCGCCAGCAGCAAGACACTGGATGAAGCTTTCTTT. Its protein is CASSKTLDEAFF.

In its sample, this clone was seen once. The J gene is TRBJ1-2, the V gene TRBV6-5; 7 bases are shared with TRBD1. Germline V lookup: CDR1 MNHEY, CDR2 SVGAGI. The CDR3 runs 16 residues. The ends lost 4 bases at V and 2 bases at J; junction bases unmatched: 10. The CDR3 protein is CASSSDWTGENYGYTF. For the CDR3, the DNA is TGTGCCAGCAGTTCGGACTGGACAGGAGAAAACTATGGCTACACCTTC.

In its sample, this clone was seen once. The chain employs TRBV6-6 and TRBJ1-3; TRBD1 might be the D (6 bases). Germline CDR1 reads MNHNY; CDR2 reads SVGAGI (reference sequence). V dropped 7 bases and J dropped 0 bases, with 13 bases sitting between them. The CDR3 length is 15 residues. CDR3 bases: TGTGCCAGCACCCCGGACAGTTCCTCTGGAAACACCATATATTTT. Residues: CASTPDSSSGNTIYF.